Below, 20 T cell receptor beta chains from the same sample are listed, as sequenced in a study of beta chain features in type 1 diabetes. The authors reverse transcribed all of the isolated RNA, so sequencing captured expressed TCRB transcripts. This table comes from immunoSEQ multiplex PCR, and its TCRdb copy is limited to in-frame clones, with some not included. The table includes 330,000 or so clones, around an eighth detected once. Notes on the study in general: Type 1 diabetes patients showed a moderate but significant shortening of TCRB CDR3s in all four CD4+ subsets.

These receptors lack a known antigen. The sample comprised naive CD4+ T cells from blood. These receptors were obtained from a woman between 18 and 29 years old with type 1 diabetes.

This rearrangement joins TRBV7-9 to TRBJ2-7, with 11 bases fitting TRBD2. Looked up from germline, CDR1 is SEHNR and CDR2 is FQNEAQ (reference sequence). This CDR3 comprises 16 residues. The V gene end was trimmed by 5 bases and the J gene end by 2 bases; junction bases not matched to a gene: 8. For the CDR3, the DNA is TGTGCCAGCAGCCCTCTAGCGGGGGGTTCCCCCTACGAGCAGTACTTC. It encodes CASSPLAGGSPYEQYF.

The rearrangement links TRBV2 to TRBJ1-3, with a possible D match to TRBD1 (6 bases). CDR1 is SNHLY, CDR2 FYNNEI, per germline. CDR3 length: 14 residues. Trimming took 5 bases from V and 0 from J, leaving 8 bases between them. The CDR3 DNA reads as TGTGCCAGCAGTACAGGGTCCTCTGGAAACACCATATATTTT. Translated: CASSTGSSGNTIYF.

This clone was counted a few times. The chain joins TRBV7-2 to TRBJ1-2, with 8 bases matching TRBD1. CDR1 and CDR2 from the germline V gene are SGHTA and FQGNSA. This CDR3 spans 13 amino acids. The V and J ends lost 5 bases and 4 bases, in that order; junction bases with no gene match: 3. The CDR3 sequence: CASSTDRGYGYTF. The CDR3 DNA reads TGTGCCAGCAGCACCGACAGGGGCTATGGCTACACCTTC.

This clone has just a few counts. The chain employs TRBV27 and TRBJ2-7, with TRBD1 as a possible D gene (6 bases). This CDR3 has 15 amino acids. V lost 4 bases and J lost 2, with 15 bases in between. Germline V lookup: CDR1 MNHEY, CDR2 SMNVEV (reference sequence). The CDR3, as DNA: TGTGCCAGCAGTTCCACCCTCCGGACAGCCTACGAGCAGTACTTC. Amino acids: CASSSTLRTAYEQYF.

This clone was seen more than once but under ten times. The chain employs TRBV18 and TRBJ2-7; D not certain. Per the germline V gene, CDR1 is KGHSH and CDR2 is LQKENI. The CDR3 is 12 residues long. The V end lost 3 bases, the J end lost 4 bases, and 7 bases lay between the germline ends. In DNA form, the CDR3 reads TGTGCCAGCTCACCGGAGACTTACGAGCAGTACTTC. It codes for CASSPETYEQYF.

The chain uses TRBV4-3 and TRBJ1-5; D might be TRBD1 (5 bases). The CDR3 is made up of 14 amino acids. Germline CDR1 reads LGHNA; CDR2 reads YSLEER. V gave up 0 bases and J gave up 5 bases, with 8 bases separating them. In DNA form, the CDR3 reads TGCGCCAGCAGCCAAGATCAGGGTTATCAGCCCCAGCATTTT. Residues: CASSQDQGYQPQHF.

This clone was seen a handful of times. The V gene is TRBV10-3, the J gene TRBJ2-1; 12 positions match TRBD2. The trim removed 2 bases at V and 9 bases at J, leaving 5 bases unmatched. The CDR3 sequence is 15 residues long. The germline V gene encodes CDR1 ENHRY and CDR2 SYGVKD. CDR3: CAISETGLAGTEQFF. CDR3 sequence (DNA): TGTGCCATCAGTGAGACCGGACTAGCGGGAACTGAGCAGTTCTTC.

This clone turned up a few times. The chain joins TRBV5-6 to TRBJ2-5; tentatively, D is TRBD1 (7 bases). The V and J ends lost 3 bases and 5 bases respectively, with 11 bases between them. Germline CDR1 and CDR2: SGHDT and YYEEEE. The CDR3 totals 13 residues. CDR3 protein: CASSSRGRETQYF. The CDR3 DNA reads TGTGCCAGCAGCTCCAGGGGGAGGGAGACCCAGTACTTC.

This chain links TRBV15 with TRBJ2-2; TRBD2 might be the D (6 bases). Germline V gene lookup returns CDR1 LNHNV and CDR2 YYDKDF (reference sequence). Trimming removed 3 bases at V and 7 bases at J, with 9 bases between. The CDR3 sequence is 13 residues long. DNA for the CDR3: TGTGCCACCAGCAGGGAGGGGTTCGGGGAGCTGTTTTTT. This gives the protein CATSREGFGELFF. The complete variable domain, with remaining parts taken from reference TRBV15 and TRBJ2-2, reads DAMVIQNPRYQVTQFGKPVTLSCSQTLNHNVMYWYQQKSSQAPKLLFHYYDKDFNNEADTPDNFQSRRPNTSFCFLDIRSPGLGDTAMYLCATSREGFGELFFGEGSRLTVL.

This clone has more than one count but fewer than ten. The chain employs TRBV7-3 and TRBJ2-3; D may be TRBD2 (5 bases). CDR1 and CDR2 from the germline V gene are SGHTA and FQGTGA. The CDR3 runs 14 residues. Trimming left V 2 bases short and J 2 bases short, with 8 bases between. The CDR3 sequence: CASSLEGNTDTQYF. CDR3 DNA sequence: TGTGCCAGCAGCTTAGAGGGTAACACAGATACGCAGTATTTT.

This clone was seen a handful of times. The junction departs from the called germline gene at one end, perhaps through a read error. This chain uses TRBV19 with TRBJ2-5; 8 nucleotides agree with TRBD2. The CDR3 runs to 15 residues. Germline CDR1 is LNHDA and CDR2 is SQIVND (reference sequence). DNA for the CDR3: TGTGCCAGTAGTATCTCACCGGGAGGGCAAGGGACCCAGTACTTC. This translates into CASSISPGGQGTQYF. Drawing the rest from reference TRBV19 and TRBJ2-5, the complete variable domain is DGGITQSPKYLFRKEGQNVTLSCEQNLNHDAMYWYRQDPGQGLRLIYYSQIVNDFQKGDIAEGYSVSREKKESFPLTVTSAQKNPTAFYLCASSISPGGQGTQYFGPGTRLLVL.

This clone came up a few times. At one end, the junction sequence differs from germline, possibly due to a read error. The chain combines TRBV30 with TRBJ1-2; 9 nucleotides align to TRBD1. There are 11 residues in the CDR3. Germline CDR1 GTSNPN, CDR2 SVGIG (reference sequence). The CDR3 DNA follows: TGTGCCTGGAGTGTAGGGGGACAGGGTGTCTTC. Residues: CAWSVGGQGVF. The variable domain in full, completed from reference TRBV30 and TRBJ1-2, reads SQTIHQWPATLVQPVGSPLSLECTVEGTSNPNLYWYRQAAGRGLQLLFYSVGIGQISSEVPQNLSASRPQDRQFILSSKKLLLSDSGFYLCAWSVGGQGVFGSGTRLTVV.

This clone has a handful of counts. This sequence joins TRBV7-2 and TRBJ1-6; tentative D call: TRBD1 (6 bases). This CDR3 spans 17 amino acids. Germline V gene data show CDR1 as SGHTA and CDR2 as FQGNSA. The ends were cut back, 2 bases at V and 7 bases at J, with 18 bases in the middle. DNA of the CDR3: TGTGCCAGCAGCTTATTCGTGGGGGCTGCGACAAATTCACCCCTCCACTTT. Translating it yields CASSLFVGAATNSPLHF.

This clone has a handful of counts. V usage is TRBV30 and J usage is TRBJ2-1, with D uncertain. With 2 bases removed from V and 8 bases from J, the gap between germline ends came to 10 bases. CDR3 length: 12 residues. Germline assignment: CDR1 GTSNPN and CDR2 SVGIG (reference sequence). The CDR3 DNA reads TGTGCCTGGAGTCCCTCAGGCCATGAGCAGTTCTTC. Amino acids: CAWSPSGHEQFF.

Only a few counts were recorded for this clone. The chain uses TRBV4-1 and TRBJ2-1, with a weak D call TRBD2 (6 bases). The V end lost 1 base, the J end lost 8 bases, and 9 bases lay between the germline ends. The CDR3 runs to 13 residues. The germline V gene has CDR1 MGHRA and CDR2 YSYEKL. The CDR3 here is CASSQGDWDEQFF. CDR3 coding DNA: TGCGCCAGCAGCCAAGGGGACTGGGATGAGCAGTTCTTC.

CDR3 sequence: CASSFGWHTEAFF. The DNA for the CDR3 is TGTGCCAGCAGCTTCGGGTGGCACACTGAAGCTTTCTTT. The chain links TRBV7-8 to TRBJ1-1; D uncertain. The length of the CDR3 is 13 residues. V gave up 3 bases and J gave up 3 bases, with 8 bases separating them. The germline CDR1 and CDR2 sequences are SGHVS and FQNEAQ.

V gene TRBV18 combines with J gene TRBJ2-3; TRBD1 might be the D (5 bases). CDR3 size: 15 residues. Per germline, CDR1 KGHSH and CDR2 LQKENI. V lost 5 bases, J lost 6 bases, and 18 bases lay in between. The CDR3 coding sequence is TGTGCCAGCTCAGAGGCCAGCACTAAGGGGGATACGCAGTATTTT. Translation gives CASSEASTKGDTQYF.

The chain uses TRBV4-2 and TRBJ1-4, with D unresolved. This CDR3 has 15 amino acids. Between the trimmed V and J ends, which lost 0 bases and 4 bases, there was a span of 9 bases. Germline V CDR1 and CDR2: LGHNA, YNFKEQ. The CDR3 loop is CASSQDSGVNEKLFF. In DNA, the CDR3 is TGTGCCAGCAGCCAAGACTCCGGTGTTAATGAAAAACTGTTTTTT.

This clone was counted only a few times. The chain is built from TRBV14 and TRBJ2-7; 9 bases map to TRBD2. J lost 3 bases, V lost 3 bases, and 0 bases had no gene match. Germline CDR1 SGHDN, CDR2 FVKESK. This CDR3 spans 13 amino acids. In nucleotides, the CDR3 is TGTGCCAGCAGCCAGACTAGCGGCTACGAGCAGTACTTC. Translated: CASSQTSGYEQYF.

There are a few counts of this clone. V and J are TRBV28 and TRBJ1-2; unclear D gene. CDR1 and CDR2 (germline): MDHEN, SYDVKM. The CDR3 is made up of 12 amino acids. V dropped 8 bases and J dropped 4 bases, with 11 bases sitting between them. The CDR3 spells CASGQYGYGYTF. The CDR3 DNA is TGTGCCAGCGGGCAGTACGGCTATGGCTACACCTTC.